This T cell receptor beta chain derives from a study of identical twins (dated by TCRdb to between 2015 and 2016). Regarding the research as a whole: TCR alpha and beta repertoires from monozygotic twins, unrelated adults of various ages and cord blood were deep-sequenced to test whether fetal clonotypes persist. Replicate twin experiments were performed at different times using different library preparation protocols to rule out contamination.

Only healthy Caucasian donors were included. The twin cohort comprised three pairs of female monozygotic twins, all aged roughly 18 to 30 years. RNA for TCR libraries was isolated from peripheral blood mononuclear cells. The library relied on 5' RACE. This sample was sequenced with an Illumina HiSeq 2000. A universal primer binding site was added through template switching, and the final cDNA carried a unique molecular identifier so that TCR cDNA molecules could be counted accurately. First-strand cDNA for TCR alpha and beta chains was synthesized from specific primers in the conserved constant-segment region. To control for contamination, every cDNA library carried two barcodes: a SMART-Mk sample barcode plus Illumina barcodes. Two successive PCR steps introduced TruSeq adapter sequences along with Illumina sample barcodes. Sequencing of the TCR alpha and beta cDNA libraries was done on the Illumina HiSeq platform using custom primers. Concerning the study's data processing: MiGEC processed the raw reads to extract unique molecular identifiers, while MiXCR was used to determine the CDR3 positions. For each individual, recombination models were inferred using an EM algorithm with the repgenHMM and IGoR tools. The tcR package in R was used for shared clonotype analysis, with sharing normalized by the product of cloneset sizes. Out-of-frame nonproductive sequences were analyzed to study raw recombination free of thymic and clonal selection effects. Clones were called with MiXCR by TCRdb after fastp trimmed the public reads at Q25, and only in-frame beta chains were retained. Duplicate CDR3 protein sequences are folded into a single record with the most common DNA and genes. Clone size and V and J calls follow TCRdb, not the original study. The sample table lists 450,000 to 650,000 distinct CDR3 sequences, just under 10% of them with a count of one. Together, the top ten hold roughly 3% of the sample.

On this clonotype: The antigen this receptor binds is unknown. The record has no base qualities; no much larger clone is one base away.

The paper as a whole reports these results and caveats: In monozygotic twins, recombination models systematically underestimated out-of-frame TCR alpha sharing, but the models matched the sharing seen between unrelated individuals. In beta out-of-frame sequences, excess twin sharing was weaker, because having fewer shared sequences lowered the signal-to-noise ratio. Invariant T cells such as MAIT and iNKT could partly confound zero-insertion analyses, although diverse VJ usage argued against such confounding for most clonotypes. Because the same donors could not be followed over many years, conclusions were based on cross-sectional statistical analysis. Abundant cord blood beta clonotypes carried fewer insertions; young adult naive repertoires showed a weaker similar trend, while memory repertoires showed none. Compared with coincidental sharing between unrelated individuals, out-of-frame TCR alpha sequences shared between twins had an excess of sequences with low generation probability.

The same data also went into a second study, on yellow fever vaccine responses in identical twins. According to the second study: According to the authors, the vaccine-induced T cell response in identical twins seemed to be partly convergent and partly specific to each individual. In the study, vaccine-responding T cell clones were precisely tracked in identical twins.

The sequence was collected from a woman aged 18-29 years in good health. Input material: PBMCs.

The sequence in DNA is TGTGCCAGTAAGGACAGGGGTAAGACCCAGTACTTC. Its coded protein is CASKDRGKTQYF. The chain uses TRBV19 and TRBJ2-5; the central 9 bases match TRBD1. CDR3 length: 12 amino acids, cysteine to phenylalanine. Only the CDR3 DNA is retained, 36 bases long and in frame from the first base. CDR1 and CDR2, looked up from the germline V gene (reference sequence), are LNHDA and SQIVND. Germline trimming: 7 bases from V, 6 bases from J; junction bases outside gene matches: 3.